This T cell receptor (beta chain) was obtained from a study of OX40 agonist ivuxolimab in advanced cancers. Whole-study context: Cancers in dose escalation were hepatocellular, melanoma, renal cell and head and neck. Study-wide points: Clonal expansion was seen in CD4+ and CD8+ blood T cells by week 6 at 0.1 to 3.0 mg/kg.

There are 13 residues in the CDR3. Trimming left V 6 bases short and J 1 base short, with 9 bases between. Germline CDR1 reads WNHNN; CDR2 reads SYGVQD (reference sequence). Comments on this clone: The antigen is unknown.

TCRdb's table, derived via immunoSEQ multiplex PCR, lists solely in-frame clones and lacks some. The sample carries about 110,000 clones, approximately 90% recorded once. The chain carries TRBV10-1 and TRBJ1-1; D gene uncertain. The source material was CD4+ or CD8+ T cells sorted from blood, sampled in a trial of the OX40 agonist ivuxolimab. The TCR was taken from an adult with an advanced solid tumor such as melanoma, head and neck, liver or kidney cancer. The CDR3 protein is CASSGRKNTEAFF. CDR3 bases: TGCGCCAGCAGCGGGAGAAAGAACACTGAAGCTTTCTTT.